These 10 T cell receptor beta chains were sequenced from one sample in a study of blood T cell repertoires in COVID-19. TCRdb's copy holds only in-frame clones and misses some; the assay was immunoSEQ multiplex PCR. The sample shows roughly 250,000 clones, 90% of them seen only once. The sample comprised PBMCs or T cells enriched from blood (not recorded which). The receptors come from a man aged 45 to 65 who had been exposed to COVID-19.

This rearrangement joins TRBV5-1 to TRBJ1-6; possible D gene TRBD1, 5 bases. The V gene lost 4 bases and the J gene lost 4 bases, with 12 bases spanning the gap. CDR1 and CDR2 from the germline V gene are SGHRS and YFSETQ. The CDR3 runs to 15 residues. The CDR3 coding sequence is TGCGCCAGCAGCCCGGACGGACAATATAATTCACCCCTCCACTTT. Protein sequence: CASSPDGQYNSPLHF.

Concerning this clone: Other nucleotide sequences in the sample specify the same CDR3. V gene TRBV29-1 combines with J gene TRBJ1-1; possibly TRBD1 for D (5 bases). This CDR3 is built from 12 residues. V was clipped by 6 bases and J by 3 bases, with 11 bases between them. From germline, CDR1 is SQVTM and CDR2 ANQGSEA. CDR3 DNA sequence: TGCAGCGTGGGGAGGGGTGACACTGAAGCTTTCTTT. Amino acids: CSVGRGDTEAFF.

The genes are TRBV2 and TRBJ1-1; tentative D call: TRBD1 (5 bases). V lost 8 bases to trimming and J lost 4 bases, with 17 bases between them. The germline CDR1 and CDR2 sequences are SNHLY and FYNNEI. The CDR3 is made up of 14 amino acids. In DNA form, the CDR3 reads TGTGCCAGCCTGATGTCTGACGGGGGCACTGAAGCTTTCTTT. Protein product: CASLMSDGGTEAFF.

Only a few counts were recorded for this clone. This chain links TRBV6-5 with TRBJ2-1; 9 bases agree with TRBD2. Germline CDR1 is MNHEY and CDR2 is SVGAGI. Trimming took 7 bases from V and 9 from J; bases not matched to a gene: 4. The CDR3 is 12 amino acids. CDR3 sequence (DNA): TGTGCCAGCACCCAAGCGGGGGGTGAGCAGTTCTTC. Residues: CASTQAGGEQFF.

This sequence joins TRBV25-1 and TRBJ2-2, with a tentative D call TRBD1 (6 bases). Germline lookup yields CDR1 MGHDK and CDR2 SYGVNS. The length of the CDR3 is 14 residues. V dropped 6 bases and J dropped 0 bases, with 8 bases sitting between them. This CDR3 reads CASRRDTNTGELFF. The CDR3 DNA sequence: TGTGCCAGCAGGAGGGACACGAACACCGGGGAGCTGTTTTTT.

The chain links TRBV11-3 to TRBJ2-1; D ambiguous. CDR3 size: 14 residues. CDR1 and CDR2 from the germline V gene are SGHNT and YENEEA. V lost 3 bases to trimming and J lost 8 bases, with 14 bases between them. CDR3 amino acids: CASSFFPGWDEQFF. The CDR3 DNA follows: TGTGCCAGCAGCTTCTTCCCAGGATGGGATGAGCAGTTCTTC. The full variable domain, in which reference TRBV11-3 and TRBJ2-1 provide the parts outside the CDR3, is EAGVVQSPRYKIIEKKQPVAFWCNPISGHNTLYWYLQNLGQGPELLIRYENEEAVDDSQLPKDRFSAERLKGVDSTLKIQPAELGDSAVYLCASSFFPGWDEQFFGPGTRLTVL.

The chain couples TRBV27 to TRBJ1-2; TRBD1 matches 8 bases. In germline, CDR1 is MNHEY, CDR2 SMNVEV (reference sequence). The CDR3 spans 14 residues. Losses at the gene ends were 5 bases for V and 4 bases for J; bases not matched to a gene: 6. This chain's CDR3 is CASSDRGGGYGYTF. CDR3 nucleotide sequence: TGTGCCAGCAGTGACAGGGGCGGTGGCTATGGCTACACCTTC.

This chain connects TRBV18 to TRBJ2-1, with 8 bases identical to TRBD1. Unmatched junction bases numbered 5, after V lost 2 bases and J lost 8 bases. The germline gives CDR1 KGHSH, CDR2 LQKENI. This CDR3 spans 14 amino acids. The CDR3 is CASSPATGADEQFF. In DNA form, the CDR3 reads TGTGCCAGCTCACCAGCGACAGGGGCGGATGAGCAGTTCTTC.

The chain links TRBV2 to TRBJ1-5; no firm D call. Germline CDR1 is SNHLY and CDR2 is FYNNEI. CDR3 size: 15 residues. V gave up 4 bases and J gave up 0 bases, with 10 bases separating them. In DNA, the CDR3 is TGTGCCAGCAGTGGCATGGGCAATAGCAATCAGCCCCAGCATTTT. This encodes CASSGMGNSNQPQHF.

V and J are TRBV28 and TRBJ1-6, with D uncertain. This CDR3 is built from 15 residues. V lost 3 bases and J 9 bases, leaving 15 bases between the germline ends. CDR1 and CDR2 from the germline V gene are MDHEN and SYDVKM. The CDR3 sequence: CASSFRLRRASPLHF. The CDR3 DNA follows: TGTGCCAGCAGTTTCCGCCTTCGGAGGGCTTCACCCCTCCACTTT.